This entry lists 27 T cell receptor beta chains sequenced from one sample in a study of T cell clonality in common variable immunodeficiency. Study-level points and caveats: In common variable immunodeficiency, TCR beta chains reportedly carried fewer deletions and N-nucleotide insertions.

Sequencing was performed with immunoSEQ multiplex PCR; in TCRdb, only in-frame clones are kept and a portion is missing. This sample carries roughly 16,000 clones, none of them present only once. Their antigens remain unidentified. The sample was peripheral blood mononuclear cells. These receptors originate from a human donor with common variable immunodeficiency.

This clone was counted ten times or more. Coverage ceases 3 residues before the CDR3 finishes, and the germline J gene fills in the end. This chain uses TRBV5-1 with TRBJ2-2; 11 nucleotides align to TRBD2. The CDR3 length is 16 residues. Germline V gene lookup returns CDR1 SGHRS and CDR2 YFSETQ. V lost 3 bases and J lost 7; bases outside the gene matches: 8. The CDR3 sequence: CASSSGTSGAGGELFF. CDR3 DNA (partial): TGCGCCAGCAGCTCGGGGACTAGCGGAGCGGGCGGGGAG. Full variable domain (missing parts from reference TRBV5-1 and TRBJ2-2): KAGVTQTPRYLIKTRGQQVTLSCSPISGHRSVSWYQQTPGQGLQFLFEYFSETQRNKGNFPGRFSGRQFSNSRSEMNVSTLELGDSALYLCASSSGTSGAGGELFFGEGSRLTVL.

This clone was counted at least ten times. The read falls 3 residues short of the CDR3 end, and the missing part is taken from the germline J gene. The V call is TRBV29-1, the J call TRBJ1-1; 9 bases map to TRBD1. From germline, CDR1 is SQVTM and CDR2 ANQGSEA. The CDR3 has 13 amino acids. V was clipped by 6 bases and J by 6 bases; unmatched bases: 8. Partial CDR3 DNA: TGCAGCGTAGCTACAGGGGGCTCGGCTGAA. Translation: CSVATGGSAE. The full CDR3 reads CSVATGGSAEAFF.

This clone was counted a few times. From the germline J gene comes the end of the CDR3, since the read stops 3 residues before it. V gene TRBV6-1 combines with J gene TRBJ2-3; D is perhaps TRBD2 (5 bases). CDR3 length: 16 residues. Germline V gene data show CDR1 as MNHNS and CDR2 as SASEGT. Trimming cost V 2 bases and J 4 bases, with 16 bases left between them. Partial CDR3 DNA: TGTGCCAGCAGTGAACTCTTAAGCCACGGGGCAGATACG. This encodes CASSELLSHGADT. The whole CDR3 is CASSELLSHGADTQYF.

The table lists this clone with many counts. Coverage ceases 3 residues before the CDR3 finishes, and the germline J gene fills in the end. The chain carries TRBV20-1 and TRBJ1-4; TRBD1 might be the D (5 bases). V was clipped by 6 bases and J by 3 bases, with 14 bases between them. Germline V gives CDR1 DFQATT, CDR2 SNEGSKA (reference sequence). The length of the CDR3 is 14 residues. The CDR3 bases that were read are TGCAGTGCACCATTACAGGCGCCTAATGAAAAA. This codes for CSAPLQAPNEK. The whole CDR3 region reads CSAPLQAPNEKLFF.

In its sample, this clone was seen many times. The read terminates 3 residues ahead of where the CDR3 ends, so the germline J gene completes it. The chain uses TRBV2 and TRBJ1-2; TRBD1 matches 8 bases. Germline CDR1 is SNHLY and CDR2 is FYNNEI. The CDR3 has 13 amino acids. V lost 6 bases, J lost 2 bases, and 2 bases stayed unmatched. The covered CDR3 bases are TGTGCCAGCAGAAGGACAGGGAACTATGGC. It encodes CASRRTGNYG. The whole CDR3 protein reads CASRRTGNYGYTF.

This clone was detected many times. The observed sequence ends 3 residues before the CDR3 terminus, with the missing tail filled in from the germline J gene. J is TRBJ1-6 and V is TRBV20-1; TRBD1 matches 8 bases. The J segment lost 9 bases and the V segment lost 1 base, leaving 8 bases of the junction unmatched. The germline CDR1 and CDR2 sequences are DFQATT and SNEGSKA (reference sequence). The CDR3 extends over 15 amino acids. The CDR3 reads CSARALDRDSSPLHF. Partial CDR3 DNA: TGCAGTGCTAGAGCTCTGGACAGGGATTCTTCACCC.

This clone appeared many times. The CDR3 end falls 3 residues outside the read, so it is completed with the germline J gene. V gene TRBV6-2 or TRBV6-3 combines with J gene TRBJ1-1; TRBD1 might be the D (6 bases). Germline V gene data show CDR1 as MNHEY and CDR2 as SVGEGT. Trimming removed 5 bases from V and 7 bases from J, with 20 bases in between. The CDR3 consists of 15 residues. CDR3 region: CASSPITGTTLEAFF. CDR3 DNA, as far as it was read: TGTGCCAGCAGTCCCATTACAGGGACGACCCTTGAA.

Comments on this clone: The CDR3 end is not reached by the read, which stops 3 residues before it; the germline J gene fills it in. This chain connects TRBV6-2 or TRBV6-3 to TRBJ1-1; D is ambiguous. Per germline, CDR1 MNHEY and CDR2 SVGEGT. Trimming removed 7 bases from V and 0 bases from J, with 9 bases in between. The CDR3 extends over 13 amino acids. Partial CDR3 DNA: TGTGCCAGCAAGGGCAGAGTGAACACTGAA. Residues: CASKGRVNTE. The CDR3 in full is CASKGRVNTEAFF.

This clone is categorized as medium-sized. The read finishes 3 residues shy of the CDR3 end, and the germline J gene is used to complete it. This sequence joins TRBV7-2 and TRBJ1-1; maybe TRBD1 (6 bases). Trimming stripped 4 bases from V and 5 bases from J, with 14 bases between. Germline CDR1 reads SGHTA; CDR2 reads FQGNSA. This CDR3 region has 14 residues. The CDR3 region is CASSSQGIGTEAFF. Partial CDR3 DNA: TGTGCCAGCAGCTCCCAGGGGATAGGGACTGAA.

This clone has at least ten counts. Read coverage stops 3 residues before the CDR3 terminus; the germline J gene supplies the remainder. This chain uses TRBV6-2 or TRBV6-3 with TRBJ1-5; TRBD1 matches 9 bases. The CDR3 consists of 16 residues. The trim removed 2 bases at V and 2 bases at J, leaving 4 bases unmatched. Germline loops: CDR1 MNHEY, CDR2 SVGEGT. The CDR3 spells CASSYARTGGNQPQHF. Partial CDR3 DNA: TGTGCCAGCAGTTACGCTCGGACAGGGGGCAATCAGCCC.

This clone is labeled medium-sized. Sequencing ends 3 residues short of the CDR3 end; the germline J gene provides the rest. The chain recombines TRBV28 with TRBJ1-1, with 7 positions matching TRBD1. Germline V lookup: CDR1 MDHEN, CDR2 SYDVKM. The CDR3 contains 14 residues. V dropped 5 bases and J dropped 3; count of bases not matched to a gene: 6. This CDR3 is CASSTGEGHTEAFF. CDR3 DNA, as far as it was read: TGTGCCAGCAGTACAGGGGAAGGTCACACTGAA.

In this sample, this clone turned up a few times. The CDR3 goes on 3 residues after the read ends, and that part is filled in from the germline J gene. V usage is TRBV2 and J usage is TRBJ2-4; maybe TRBD2 (5 bases). The CDR3 contains 15 residues. CDR1 is SNHLY and CDR2 is FYNNEI in the germline V gene. V was cut by 1 base and J by 3 bases, with 10 bases left in between. Incomplete CDR3 DNA: TGTGCCAGCAGTGAAGAAAGTAGCGTCAAAAACATT. Protein product: CASSEESSVKNI. The CDR3 as a whole reads CASSEESSVKNIQYF.

As regards this clone: The read ends 3 residues before the CDR3 terminus; that terminus is restored from the germline J gene. The genes are TRBV19 and TRBJ2-7, with a weak D call TRBD1 (5 bases). The CDR3 spans 13 residues. Trimming shortened V by 6 bases and J by 1 base, and 10 bases separated the two germline ends. Germline V gene lookup returns CDR1 LNHDA and CDR2 SQIVND (reference sequence). CDR3 bases read: TGTGCCAGTAGCCCGACAGTTTCCTACGAG. Its protein is CASSPTVSYE. The entire CDR3 sequence reads CASSPTVSYEQYF.

This clone has ten or more counts. The read is 3 residues too short to cover the CDR3 end, so that end is filled in from the germline J gene. The chain uses TRBV2 and TRBJ2-4, with unresolved D. Germline CDR1 is SNHLY and CDR2 is FYNNEI. V lost 10 bases and J lost 8, with 18 bases in between. The CDR3 covers 13 residues. The CDR3 reads CATVGINEDIQYF. Incomplete CDR3 DNA: TGTGCCACCGTTGGTATCAATGAGGACATT.

Remarks on this clone: The CDR3 extends 3 residues past the end of the read, so its final part is completed from the germline J gene. The genes are TRBV30 and TRBJ1-3, with no clear D. Germline assignment: CDR1 GTSNPN and CDR2 SVGIG (reference sequence). The CDR3 loop spans 14 amino acids. V lost 2 bases to trimming and J lost 3 bases, with 11 bases between them. The CDR3 bases that were read are TGTGCCTGGAGTCTGAACACAATTGGAAACACC. Its protein product is CAWSLNTIGNT. The full CDR3 protein reads CAWSLNTIGNTIYF.

This clone has ten or more counts. CDR3 amino acids: CASSPRPGGYTF. The DNA read from the CDR3 is TGTGCCAGTAGTCCCCGGCCGGGGGGC. The chain has TRBV19 and TRBJ1-2; D remains ambiguous. The read terminates 3 residues before the CDR3 end, so the remaining end is supplied by the germline J gene. Germline V CDR1 and CDR2: LNHDA, SQIVND (reference sequence). The CDR3 loop spans 12 amino acids.

In this sample, this clone turned up a few times. The read ends 3 residues before the CDR3 terminus; that terminus is restored from the germline J gene. The chain has TRBV18 and TRBJ1-1; no definite D call. V lost 1 base and J 0 bases, leaving 9 bases between the germline ends. Germline loops: CDR1 KGHSH, CDR2 LQKENI. The CDR3 extends over 15 amino acids. Incomplete CDR3 DNA: TGTGCCAGCTCACCACAGCGGACGGTGAACACTGAA. Protein product: CASSPQRTVNTE. The complete CDR3 sequence is CASSPQRTVNTEAFF.

There are many counts of this clone. This CDR3 reads CAWSGTSGVEQYF. The covered CDR3 bases are TGTGCCTGGAGTGGGACTTCGGGGGTCGAG. The chain couples TRBV30 to TRBJ2-7, with a weak D call TRBD2 (6 bases). Read coverage stops 3 residues before the CDR3 terminus; the germline J gene supplies the remainder. CDR1 is GTSNPN and CDR2 is SVGIG in the germline V gene (reference sequence). The V and J ends lost 1 base and 6 bases respectively, with 13 bases between them. The CDR3 spans 13 residues.

In its sample, this clone was seen a few times. The read ends 3 residues before the CDR3 terminus; that terminus is restored from the germline J gene. The chain recombines TRBV5-1 with TRBJ2-3; D may match TRBD1 or TRBD2 (5 bases each). V shed 2 bases and J shed 3 bases, with 7 bases lying between them. This CDR3 has 13 residues. CDR1 and CDR2 from the germline V gene are SGHRS and YFSETQ. The sequenced CDR3 bases are TGCGCCAGCAGCTTAGGGGAGACAGATACG. Translated: CASSLGETDT. The entire CDR3 protein is CASSLGETDTQYF.

This clone occurred many times. The read terminates 3 residues ahead of where the CDR3 ends, so the germline J gene completes it. The gene calls are TRBV7-8 and TRBJ2-3; TRBD1 matches at 7 bases. This CDR3 has 15 amino acids. Germline V gene data show CDR1 as SGHVS and CDR2 as FQNEAQ. V lost 4 bases to trimming and J lost 2 bases; unmatched junction nucleotides: 6. Incomplete CDR3 DNA: TGTGCCAGCAGCTCGAAACAGGGGAACACAGATACG. This gives the protein CASSSKQGNTDT. The complete CDR3 reads CASSSKQGNTDTQYF.

This clone has a count of ten or more. The read finishes 3 residues shy of the CDR3 end, and the germline J gene is used to complete it. V usage is TRBV7-2 and J usage is TRBJ1-1; D uncertain. V was cut by 3 bases and J by 5 bases, with 10 bases left in between. Germline CDR1 reads SGHTA; CDR2 reads FQGNSA. The CDR3 runs to 13 residues. CDR3 protein: CASSLERVTEAFF. CDR3 DNA, as far as it was read: TGTGCCAGCAGCTTGGAGCGGGTGACTGAA.

This clone qualifies as medium-sized. The sequence runs out 3 residues before the end of the CDR3; the remainder is reconstructed from the germline J gene. The chain carries TRBV7-6 and TRBJ2-5; D might be TRBD2 (6 bases). Germline CDR1 reads SGHVS; CDR2 reads FNYEAQ. The length of the CDR3 is 13 residues. Trimming stripped 4 bases from V and 5 bases from J, with 11 bases between. CDR3: CASSSGGGETQYF. The DNA read from the CDR3 is TGTGCCAGCAGCTCCGGGGGAGGCGAGACC.

This clone has only a few counts. The sequence runs out 3 residues before the end of the CDR3; the remainder is reconstructed from the germline J gene. V and J are TRBV7-2 and TRBJ1-1; D not certain. Germline values: CDR1 SGHTA, CDR2 FQGNSA. This CDR3 has 13 residues. Partial CDR3 DNA: TGTGCCAGCAGCGCGGGGTTAGGGCAAGAA. Translating gives CASSAGLGQE. The full CDR3 protein reads CASSAGLGQEAFF.

This clone rates as medium-sized. The CDR3 bases that were read are TGCAGTGCTAGAGGCGGGGGTTCGAACACTGAA. Translation: CSARGGGSNTE. The full CDR3 is CSARGGGSNTEAFF. The chain joins TRBV20-1 to TRBJ1-1; D possibly corresponds to TRBD1 (5 bases). The CDR3 end is not reached by the read, which stops 3 residues before it; the germline J gene fills it in. The CDR3 sequence is 14 residues long. Germline lookup yields CDR1 DFQATT and CDR2 SNEGSKA (reference sequence). The V gene lost 1 base and the J gene lost 1 base, with 10 bases spanning the gap.

This clone was observed a handful of times. The read comes to an end 3 residues before the CDR3 does, leaving the germline J gene to fill in the end. V gene TRBV10-1 combines with J gene TRBJ2-7; no reliable D call. The germline V gene has CDR1 WNHNN and CDR2 SYGVQD (reference sequence). V gave up 2 bases and J gave up 4 bases, with 15 bases separating them. The length of the CDR3 is 15 residues. The DNA read from the CDR3 is TGCGCCAGCAGTGAGAGGGCTCAGAATTTATACGAG. Translated, it gives CASSERAQNLYE. The CDR3 in its entirety is CASSERAQNLYEQYF.

As concerns this clone: The read ends 3 residues shy of where the CDR3 ends; the end is completed using the germline J gene. The gene calls are TRBV20-1 and TRBJ2-7, with 9 bases identical to TRBD2. V was clipped by 0 bases and J by 2 bases; unmatched bases: 5. The CDR3 runs 15 residues. Looked up from germline, CDR1 is DFQATT and CDR2 is SNEGSKA (reference sequence). The sequenced part of the CDR3 DNA is TGCAGTGCTAGAGACCAGGGACTAGCTACCTACGAG. This codes for CSARDQGLATYE. The CDR3 in its entirety is CSARDQGLATYEQYF.

Points on this clone: The CDR3 end falls 3 residues outside the read, so it is completed with the germline J gene. This chain links TRBV6-2 or TRBV6-3 with TRBJ2-7; 11 bases are shared with TRBD2. CDR1 is MNHEY and CDR2 is SVGEGT in the germline V gene. V gave up 2 bases and J gave up 2 bases; unmatched junction bases: 8. This CDR3 contains 17 residues. The CDR3 sequence is CASSYHLVAGGTYEQYF. The part of the CDR3 DNA that was read is TGTGCCAGCAGTTACCATTTGGTAGCGGGGGGGACCTACGAG.